The present TCR beta chain was sequenced within a study of CD8 T cells in Susac syndrome (dated 2019 in TCRdb). Background for the entire study: The study used repertoire sequencing to test whether antigen drove CD8+ T cell activation and differentiation in Susac syndrome. What the authors observed across the whole study: The number of individuals in the TCR sequencing and HLA analysis was acknowledged as relatively small.

Peripheral blood CD8+ and CD4+ T cells from healthy donors, Susac syndrome patients and multiple sclerosis patients were profiled using high-throughput TCR beta sequencing. The healthy donors served as controls matched for age and sex. Bulk CD8+ and CD4+ T cells were purified by magnetic negative isolation, whereas CD8+ TEMRA cells were enriched by FACS. Blood was drawn into EDTA tubes, processed within 24 hours, and PBMCs were isolated by density gradient centrifugation. PBMCs destined for TCR sequencing were cryopreserved in liquid nitrogen and later thawed in a 37 °C water bath. A purity of at least 90% was achieved for sorted or isolated CD4+, CD8+ and CD8+ TEMRA cells. A note on this clonotype: The clone's antigen remains unknown. Base qualities are not provided; no much larger clone lies one nucleotide away.

RNA was extracted with the RNeasy kit and roughly 0.5 to 1 ug was reverse transcribed using random hexamers. The immunoSEQ multiplex PCR assay, covering 54 Vbeta and 13 Jbeta segments, was used to amplify TCR beta CDR3 regions. PCR amplification bias was corrected by using a synthetic template baseline for primer optimization and computational correction. For the original study's pipeline: Reads were annotated to V, D and J genes according to IMGT and were analyzed with immunoSEQ Analyzer, with only productive sequences retained. Clonality was calculated as one minus the Shannon entropy normalized by log2 of the number of productive unique sequences. For each patient and control, public and private clones were evaluated within the 100 most prevalent clones. A clone was defined as Susac-specific if it was absent from the healthy and MS cohorts, from over a thousand published viral clones and from other ImmuneACCESS disease sequences. TCRdb reworked the public reads: Q25 trimming with fastp, MiXCR clone assembly, productive beta chains retained. Each CDR3 protein appears once, grouped with its most common genes and DNA. These V and J calls are TCRdb output, not the study's own analysis. The sample includes some 99,000 distinct CDR3 sequences, with about 95% observed a single time. The top ten clonotypes cover more than 0.08% of the sample.

V and J are truncated by 5 bases and 6 bases respectively, leaving an intervening sequence of 13 bases. Including the terminal cysteine and phenylalanine, the CDR3 comprises 14 residues. The read is trimmed to its CDR3 DNA, 42 bases read in frame from base 1. The CDR1 and CDR2 encoded by the germline V gene are SGHDN and FVKESK. The receptor was derived from a human donor in good health. Recombination connected TRBV14 to TRBJ2-2; the best D guess is TRBD1, with 5 bases matching. Sequencing input: CD4+ T cells from PBMCs. Here is the DNA: TGTGCCAGCAGCGTGGAATGGGGCTCCGGGGAGCTGTTTTTT. This translates into CASSVEWGSGELFF.